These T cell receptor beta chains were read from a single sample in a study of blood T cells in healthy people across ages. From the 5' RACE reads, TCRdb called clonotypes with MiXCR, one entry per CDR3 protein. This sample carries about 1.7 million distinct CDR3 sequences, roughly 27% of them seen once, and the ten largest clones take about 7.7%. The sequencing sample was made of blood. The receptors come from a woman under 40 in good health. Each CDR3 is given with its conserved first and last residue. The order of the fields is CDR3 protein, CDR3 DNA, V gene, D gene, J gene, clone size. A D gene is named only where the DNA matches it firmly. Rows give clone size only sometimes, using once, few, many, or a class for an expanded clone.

CASSQDEVEGPSYEQYF TGTGCCAGCAGCCAAGATGAGGTTGAGGGGCCAAGCTACGAGCAGTACTTC TRBV4-2 - TRBJ2-7 many
CASRNDGQTYEQYF TGTGCCAGCAGAAACGACGGGCAGACTTACGAGCAGTACTTC TRBV6-1 - TRBJ2-7 -
CASSDAEPQHF TGTGCCAGCAGTGACGCAGAGCCCCAGCATTTT TRBV6-1 - TRBJ1-5 few
CASSLQGITGELFF TGTGCCAGCAGTTTACAGGGGATTACCGGGGAGCTGTTTTTT TRBV12-3/TRBV12-4 - TRBJ2-2 few
CASRALIGETQYF TGCGCCAGCCGGGCACTTATAGGAGAGACCCAGTACTTC TRBV5-1 - TRBJ2-5 many
CATSDGIQGNQPQHF TGTGCCACCAGCGACGGAATACAGGGGAATCAGCCCCAGCATTTT TRBV15 TRBD1 TRBJ1-5 -
CAWSVQGQPQHF TGTGCCTGGAGTGTACAGGGTCAGCCCCAGCATTTT TRBV30 - TRBJ1-5 many
CASSFSGTGVEKTEAFF TGTGCCAGCAGCTTTTCCGGGACAGGGGTAGAAAAGACTGAAGCTTTCTTT TRBV5-5 TRBD1 TRBJ1-1 -
CASSSQGSLNTEAFF TGTGCCAGCAGTTCGCAGGGATCTCTTAACACTGAAGCTTTCTTT TRBV6-5 - TRBJ1-1 -
CASSLSGRGDEKLFF TGTGCCAGCAGCTTGTCTGGCAGGGGAGACGAAAAACTGTTTTTT TRBV7-9 - TRBJ1-4 few
CSVPTGGNGYTF TGCAGCGTACCGACAGGGGGCAATGGCTACACCTTC TRBV29-1 TRBD1 TRBJ1-2 few
CSANPMTSGGVDTQYF TGCAGTGCTAACCCCATGACTAGCGGGGGTGTAGATACGCAGTATTTT TRBV20-1 TRBD2 TRBJ2-3 -
CASSYGTGESYTF TGTGCCAGCAGCTACGGGACAGGGGAGTCGTACACCTTC TRBV7-9 TRBD1 TRBJ1-2 few
CASTRDGTNYGYTF TGCGCCAGCACCAGAGACGGTACTAACTATGGCTACACCTTC TRBV10-2 - TRBJ1-2 few
CASSYPGTVEAFF TGTGCCAGCAGTTACCCGGGGACGGTTGAAGCTTTCTTT TRBV6-5 - TRBJ1-1 -
CASSPGAVNYEQYF TGTGCCAGCAGCCCGGGGGCGGTCAACTACGAGCAGTACTTC TRBV12-3/TRBV12-4 - TRBJ2-7 few
CSARSLAGGLAYEQYF TGCAGTGCTAGGTCCCTAGCGGGGGGTCTGGCCTACGAGCAGTACTTC TRBV20-1 TRBD2 TRBJ2-7 many
CSARTLAGGSNEQFF TGCAGTGCTAGAACTCTAGCGGGGGGTTCCAATGAGCAGTTCTTC TRBV20-1 TRBD2 TRBJ2-1 few
CAISYGQPILYEQYF TGTGCCATCAGCTACGGACAGCCGATTTTGTACGAGCAGTACTTC TRBV10-3 - TRBJ2-7 few
CSASIADSNQPQHF TGCAGTGCTAGTATTGCGGACAGCAATCAGCCCCAGCATTTT TRBV20-1 - TRBJ1-5 -
CASSKLDNDEQYF TGTGCCAGCAGTAAACTGGACAATGACGAGCAGTACTTC TRBV28 - TRBJ2-7 -
CASSLRTDGLVGYTF TGTGCCAGCAGCCTCAGGACCGACGGGTTGGTTGGCTACACCTTC TRBV9 - TRBJ1-2 few
CASSQENLRGLGNQPQHF TGCGCCAGCAGCCAAGAGAATCTCAGGGGGCTGGGCAATCAGCCCCAGCATTTT TRBV4-1 TRBD1 TRBJ1-5 -
CASSTGRVGLSEQYF TGTGCCAGCTCCACAGGCCGGGTGGGGTTATCCGAGCAGTACTTC TRBV18 - TRBJ2-7 few
CASSPGPGNGELFF TGCGCCAGCAGCCCCGGCCCGGGTAACGGGGAGCTGTTTTTT TRBV5-1 - TRBJ2-2 -
CASSPRGQLNTEAFF TGTGCCAGCAGCCCCCGGGGACAGTTGAACACTGAAGCTTTCTTT TRBV11-2 TRBD1 TRBJ1-1 -
CSARGARGTAYEQYF TGCAGTGCTAGAGGGGCGAGGGGGACAGCCTACGAGCAGTACTTC TRBV20-1 TRBD1 TRBJ2-7 few
CASTDRVGTEAFF TGTGCCAGCACCGACAGGGTTGGGACTGAAGCTTTCTTT TRBV6-5 TRBD1 TRBJ1-1 -
CSLMGPTKWDEQFF TGCAGCCTTATGGGGCCGACGAAGTGGGATGAGCAGTTCTTC TRBV29-1 - TRBJ2-1 few
CAWSTDRAGGELFF TGTGCCTGGAGTACGGACAGGGCTGGCGGGGAGCTGTTTTTT TRBV30 TRBD1 TRBJ2-2 once
CSARAGTSLTDTQYF TGCAGTGCTAGAGCCGGGACTAGCCTCACAGATACGCAGTATTTT TRBV20-1 TRBD2 TRBJ2-3 few
CASSLEDKSWAFF TGTGCCAGCAGCTTAGAGGACAAGAGTTGGGCTTTCTTT TRBV7-9 - TRBJ1-1 -
CASSPTVSGANVLTF TGTGCCAGCAGCCCGACAGTCTCTGGGGCCAACGTCCTGACTTTC TRBV11-2 - TRBJ2-6 many
CATKGPFRDSEQYF TGTGCCACCAAAGGCCCTTTCCGGGACAGCGAGCAGTACTTC TRBV6-6 TRBD1 TRBJ2-7 many
CASSPGRGQDEQFF TGTGCCAGCTCACCGGGCAGGGGGCAGGATGAGCAGTTCTTC TRBV18 TRBD1 TRBJ2-1 -
CTSSLQKNNEQFF TGTACCAGCAGCTTACAAAAAAACAATGAGCAGTTCTTC TRBV7-2 - TRBJ2-1 few
CASLGLAYTYEQYF TGTGCCAGCCTGGGACTAGCGTATACCTACGAGCAGTACTTC TRBV6-2/TRBV6-3 TRBD2 TRBJ2-7 many
CASSAGPNNERFF TGCGCCAGCAGCGCGGGGCCAAACAATGAGCGGTTCTTC TRBV5-1 - TRBJ2-1 -
CASSQRMGQGTEAFF TGTGCCAGCAGCCAAAGGATGGGACAGGGAACTGAAGCTTTCTTT TRBV3-1 TRBD1 TRBJ1-1 -
CSANSGHPTQETQYF TGCAGTGCTAACTCTGGACACCCAACCCAAGAGACCCAGTACTTC TRBV20-1 - TRBJ2-5 few
CASSLEWHHEQYF TGTGCCAGCAGCTTAGAATGGCACCACGAGCAGTACTTC TRBV11-2 - TRBJ2-7 few
CSVAPGPDQPQHF TGCAGCGTTGCCCCGGGCCCAGATCAGCCCCAGCATTTT TRBV29-1 - TRBJ1-5 -
CASSARDFPGRSTDTQYF TGTGCCAGCAGCGCCCGGGACTTCCCGGGGCGTAGCACAGATACGCAGTATTTT TRBV7-2 - TRBJ2-3 few
CASSQDPSGPYNEQFF TGCGCCAGCAGCCAAGATCCTAGCGGGCCCTACAATGAGCAGTTCTTC TRBV4-3 TRBD2 TRBJ2-1 many
CASSQRGAGEYEQYF TGTGCCAGCAGCCAACGGGGAGCGGGGGAGTACGAGCAGTACTTC TRBV5-4 TRBD2 TRBJ2-7 -
CASSEARRNQPQHF TGTGCCAGCAGTGAAGCACGGCGCAATCAGCCCCAGCATTTT TRBV25-1 - TRBJ1-5 few
CASSEGTGYGYAF TGTGCCAGCAGTGAAGGGACAGGATATGGCTACGCCTTC TRBV2 TRBD1 TRBJ1-2 -
CASSQGERELYNEQFF TGCGCCAGCAGCCAAGGGGAGAGGGAGCTCTACAATGAGCAGTTCTTC TRBV4-1 - TRBJ2-1 -
CAISESDRVNTEAFF TGTGCCATCAGTGAGTCTGACAGGGTGAACACTGAAGCTTTCTTT TRBV10-3 TRBD1 TRBJ1-1 few
CSASDGELGTGELFF TGCAGTGCTAGTGATGGGGAGTTAGGGACCGGGGAGCTGTTTTTT TRBV20-1 - TRBJ2-2 -
CASSETANQPQHF TGTGCCAGCAGTGAGACAGCTAATCAGCCCCAGCATTTT TRBV25-1 - TRBJ1-5 few
CSASGIERVPRAFYEQYF TGCAGTGCTAGTGGGATAGAGCGTGTGCCTAGAGCCTTCTACGAGCAGTACTTC TRBV20-1 - TRBJ2-7 -
CARAVGGSIYEQYF TGTGCCAGAGCTGTAGGCGGGAGTATCTACGAGCAGTACTTC TRBV6-2/TRBV6-3 TRBD2 TRBJ2-7 -
CSARDLRGMTYGYTF TGCAGTGCTAGAGATTTACGGGGGATGACCTATGGCTACACCTTC TRBV20-1 - TRBJ1-2 -
CASSWDWTSGELFF TGTGCCAGCAGTTGGGACTGGACATCTGGGGAGCTGTTTTTT TRBV12-3/TRBV12-4 - TRBJ2-2 -